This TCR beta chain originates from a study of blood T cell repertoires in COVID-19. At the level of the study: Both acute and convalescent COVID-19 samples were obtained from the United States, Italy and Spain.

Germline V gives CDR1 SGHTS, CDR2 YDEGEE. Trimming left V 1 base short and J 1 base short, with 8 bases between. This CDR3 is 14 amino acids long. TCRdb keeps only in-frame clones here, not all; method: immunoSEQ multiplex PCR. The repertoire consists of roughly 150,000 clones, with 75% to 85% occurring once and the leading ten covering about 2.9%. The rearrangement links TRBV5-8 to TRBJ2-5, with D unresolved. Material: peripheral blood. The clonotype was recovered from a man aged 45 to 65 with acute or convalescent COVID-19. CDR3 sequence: CASSLYQSQETQYF. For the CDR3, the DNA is TGTGCCAGCAGCTTGTATCAGTCCCAAGAGACCCAGTACTTC.